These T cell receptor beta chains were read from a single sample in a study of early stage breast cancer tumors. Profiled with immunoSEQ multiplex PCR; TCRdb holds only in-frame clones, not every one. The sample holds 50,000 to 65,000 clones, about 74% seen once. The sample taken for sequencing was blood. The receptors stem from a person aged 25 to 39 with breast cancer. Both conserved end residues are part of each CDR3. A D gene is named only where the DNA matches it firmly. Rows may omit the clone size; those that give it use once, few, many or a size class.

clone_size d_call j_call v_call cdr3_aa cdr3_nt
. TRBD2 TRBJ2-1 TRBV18 CASSPPPSGRQWGYNEQFF TGTGCCAGCTCACCTCCGCCTAGCGGGAGGCAGTGGGGGTACAATGAGCAGTTCTTC
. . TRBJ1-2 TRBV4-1 CASSHDWDLTPFDGYTF TGCGCCAGCAGCCACGATTGGGACTTGACCCCGTTCGATGGCTACACCTTC
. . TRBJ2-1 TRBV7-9 CASSLIVGNEQFF TGTGCCAGCAGCTTAATAGTGGGAAATGAGCAGTTCTTC
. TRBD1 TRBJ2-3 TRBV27 CASSPGQGYDTQYF TGTGCCAGCAGCCCGGGACAGGGTTATGATACGCAGTATTTT
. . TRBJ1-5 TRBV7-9 CASSLDGRANQPQHF TGTGCCAGCAGCTTAGACGGCAGGGCAAATCAGCCCCAGCATTTT
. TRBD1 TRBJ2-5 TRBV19 CASSPGQGITTQYF TGTGCCAGTAGTCCGGGACAGGGGATTACGACCCAGTACTTC
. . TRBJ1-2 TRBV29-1 CSVAAGQRYGYTF TGCAGCGTTGCGGCAGGGCAACGCTATGGCTACACCTTC
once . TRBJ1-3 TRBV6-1 CASSEQGPGNTIYF TGTGCCAGCAGTGAGCAGGGGCCTGGAAACACCATATATTTT
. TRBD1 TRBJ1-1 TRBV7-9 CASSPPLGQGEDTEAFF TGTGCCAGCAGCCCACCCCTGGGACAGGGCGAGGACACTGAAGCTTTCTTT
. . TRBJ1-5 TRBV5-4 CASSLGNQPQHF TGTGCCAGCAGCCTTGGCAATCAGCCCCAGCATTTT
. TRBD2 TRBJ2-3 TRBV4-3 CASSRRRGGTSGTDTQYF TGCGCCAGCAGCCGTAGAAGAGGAGGGACTAGCGGCACAGATACGCAGTATTTT
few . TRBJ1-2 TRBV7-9 CASSLEPFPGRYGYTF TGTGCCAGCAGCTTAGAGCCCTTCCCAGGAAGGTATGGCTACACCTTC
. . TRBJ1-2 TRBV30 CAWSHQANYGYTF TGTGCCTGGAGTCATCAAGCTAACTATGGCTACACCTTC
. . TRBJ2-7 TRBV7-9 CASSSSGTPNPYEQYF TGTGCCAGCAGCTCCTCCGGGACTCCCAACCCCTACGAGCAGTACTTC
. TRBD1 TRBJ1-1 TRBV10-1 CASSPDRATEAFF TGCGCCAGCAGTCCGGACAGGGCCACTGAAGCTTTCTTT
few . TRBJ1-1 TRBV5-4 CASSLSQGFGLALNTEAFF TGTGCCAGCAGCTTGAGTCAGGGGTTCGGGTTAGCCCTGAACACTGAAGCTTTCTTT